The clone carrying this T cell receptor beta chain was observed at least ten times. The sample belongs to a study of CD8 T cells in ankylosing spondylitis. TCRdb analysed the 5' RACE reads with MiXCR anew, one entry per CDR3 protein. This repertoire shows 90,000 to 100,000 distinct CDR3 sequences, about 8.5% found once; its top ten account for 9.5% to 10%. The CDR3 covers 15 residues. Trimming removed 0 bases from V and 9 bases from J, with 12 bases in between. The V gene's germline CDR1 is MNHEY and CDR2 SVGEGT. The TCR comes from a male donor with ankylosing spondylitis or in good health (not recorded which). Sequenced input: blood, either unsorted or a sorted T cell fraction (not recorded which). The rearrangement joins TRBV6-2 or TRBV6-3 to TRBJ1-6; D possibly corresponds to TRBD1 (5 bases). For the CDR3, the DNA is TGTGCCAGCAGTTACTCGAGTAGGGGAGGTTCACCCCTCCACTTT. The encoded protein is CASSYSSRGGSPLHF.